This TCR beta chain was sequenced during a study of T cell changes during pregnancy in multiple sclerosis. Germline V gives CDR1 LNHDA, CDR2 SQIVND (reference sequence). V lost 0 bases and J 0 bases, leaving 6 bases between the germline ends. The CDR3 totals 15 residues. Assay used: immunoSEQ multiplex PCR; TCRdb lists only in-frame clones, some missing. Counted here are just over 65,000 clones, roughly 89% occurring once; the ten biggest clones make up 0.86%. The chain couples TRBV19 to TRBJ1-3; D unclear. This clonotype originated in a female donor with multiple sclerosis, enrolled in a pregnancy study. Material: peripheral blood, obtained in the second trimester of pregnancy. CDR3 nucleotides: TGTGCCAGTAGTATAGAGGCCAGCTCTGGAAACACCATATATTTT. Translated: CASSIEASSGNTIYF. Filled out from reference TRBV19 and TRBJ1-3, the complete variable domain reads DGGITQSPKYLFRKEGQNVTLSCEQNLNHDAMYWYRQDPGQGLRLIYYSQIVNDFQKGDIAEGYSVSREKKESFPLTVTSAQKNPTAFYLCASSIEASSGNTIYFGEGSWLTVV.